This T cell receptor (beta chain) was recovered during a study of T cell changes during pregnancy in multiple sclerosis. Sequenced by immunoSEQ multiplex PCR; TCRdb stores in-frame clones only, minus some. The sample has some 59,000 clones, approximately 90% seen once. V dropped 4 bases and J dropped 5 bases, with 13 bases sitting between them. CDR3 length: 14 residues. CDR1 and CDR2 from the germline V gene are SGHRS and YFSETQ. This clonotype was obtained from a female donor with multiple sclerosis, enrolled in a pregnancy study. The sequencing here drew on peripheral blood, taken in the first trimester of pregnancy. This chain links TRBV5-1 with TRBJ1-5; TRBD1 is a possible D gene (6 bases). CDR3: CASSPGQIDQPQHF. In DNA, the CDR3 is TGCGCCAGCAGCCCTGGACAGATAGATCAGCCCCAGCATTTT.